A single T cell receptor beta chain is shown here with its context. This sample is drawn from a study of T cell changes during pregnancy in multiple sclerosis. The CDR3 is 15 residues long. Trimming at V came to 5 bases and at J to 4 bases, leaving 8 bases not matched to a gene. CDR1 SEHNR and CDR2 FQNEAQ come from the germline V gene (reference sequence). The data were produced by immunoSEQ multiplex PCR, yet TCRdb's version contains in-frame clones alone and is incomplete. Here the sample spans roughly 45,000 clones, about 93% being singletons. Source: CD8+ T cells from peripheral blood mononuclear cells, taken after pregnancy. The TCR originated in a female donor with multiple sclerosis, enrolled in a pregnancy study. The chain is built from TRBV7-9 and TRBJ1-3; 7 bases are a match to TRBD1. The CDR3 DNA reads TGTGCCAGCAGCCCCTCCCGGGACAGCGGAAACACCATATATTTT. It is translated as CASSPSRDSGNTIYF. Full variable domain (missing parts from reference TRBV7-9 and TRBJ1-3): DTGVSQNPRHKITKRGQNVTFRCDPISEHNRLYWYRQTLGQGPEFLTYFQNEAQLEKSRLLSDRFSAERPKGSFSTLEIQRTEQGDSAMYLCASSPSRDSGNTIYFGEGSWLTVV.